A single sample gave rise to the 25 T cell receptor beta chains below, sequenced in a study of early T cells in non-severe SARS-CoV-2 infection. TCRdb independently ran MiXCR on the 5' RACE reads; one entry per CDR3 protein. There are roughly 35,000 distinct CDR3 sequences in the sample; about 5.3% occur only once, and more than 25% lies in the top ten. The material sequenced was whole blood. The receptors shown here come from an adult who was a healthcare worker with PCR-confirmed SARS-CoV-2 infection or an uninfected control (not recorded which).

This clonotype was seen repeatedly, ten times or more. The V gene is TRBV7-2, the J gene TRBJ2-7; TRBD1 matches 7 bases. In germline, CDR1 is SGHTA, CDR2 FQGNSA. The CDR3 is made up of 14 amino acids. V trimming: 2 bases; J trimming: 3 bases; junction bases outside the gene matches: 4. The CDR3 DNA is TGTGCCAGCAGCTTAAGGGGGCTCCTCTACGAGCAGTACTTC. Amino acid sequence: CASSLRGLLYEQYF.

This clonotype came up a few times. J is TRBJ1-1 and V is TRBV7-8, with 8 bases lining up with TRBD1. The J segment lost 4 bases and the V segment lost 1 base, leaving 2 bases of the junction unmatched. Germline assignment: CDR1 SGHVS and CDR2 FQNEAQ. The CDR3 has 14 residues. The CDR3 region has the DNA TGTGCCAGCAGCTTAGTAACAGGGGGCACTGAAGCTTTCTTT. This translates into CASSLVTGGTEAFF.

This clonotype came up many times. V usage is TRBV20-1 and J usage is TRBJ2-7; D gene ambiguous. The CDR3 length is 11 residues. The V end was cut by 0 bases, the J end by 4 bases, with 4 bases between. Germline lookup yields CDR1 DFQATT and CDR2 SNEGSKA (reference sequence). The CDR3 nucleotides are TGCAGTGCTAGAGAATTATACGAGCAGTACTTC. Translation gives CSARELYEQYF.

Only a few counts were recorded for this clonotype. This chain uses TRBV7-8 with TRBJ2-7; D not certain. The CDR3 runs 12 residues. The V end lost 2 bases, the J end lost 3 bases, and 5 bases lay between the germline ends. Germline V lookup: CDR1 SGHVS, CDR2 FQNEAQ. The CDR3 DNA is TGTGCCAGCAGCTTAAGAAACTACGAGCAGTACTTC. Protein sequence: CASSLRNYEQYF.

The table lists this clonotype with many counts. The V call is TRBV3-1, the J call TRBJ1-2, with D unclear. Germline V gene data show CDR1 as LGHDT and CDR2 as YNNKEL (reference sequence). The germline V and J ends were trimmed by 1 base and 1 base, with 1 base remaining between them. This CDR3 comprises 12 residues. The CDR3: CASSQVNYGYTF. The CDR3 DNA is TGTGCCAGCAGCCAAGTTAACTATGGCTACACCTTC.

This sequence joins TRBV18 and TRBJ1-6; D call uncertain. V was clipped by 1 base and J by 14 bases, with 12 bases between them. The CDR3 consists of 13 residues. The germline gives CDR1 KGHSH, CDR2 LQKENI. CDR3 DNA sequence: TGTGCCAGCTCACCACGGGAGGACCAAGCCCTCCACTTT. Residues: CASSPREDQALHF.

The genes are TRBV5-6 and TRBJ2-7, with TRBD2 as a possible D gene (6 bases). The CDR3 is 14 amino acids. The germline V and J ends were trimmed by 4 bases and 0 bases, with 11 bases remaining between them. The germline V gene encodes CDR1 SGHDT and CDR2 YYEEEE. CDR3 in DNA: TGTGCCAGCAGCCAAGTAGCGGACTCCTACGAGCAGTACTTC. Translated, it gives CASSQVADSYEQYF.

Only a few counts were recorded for this clonotype. The V gene is TRBV6-2 or TRBV6-3, the J gene TRBJ1-2, with D possibly matching TRBD1 (5 bases). The germline V and J ends were trimmed by 4 bases and 3 bases, with 15 bases remaining between them. CDR1 is MNHEY, CDR2 SVGEGT, per germline. CDR3 size: 15 residues. The CDR3 nucleotides are TGTGCCAGCAGTTCCCCTGACAGATCATACTATGGCTACACCTTC. Amino acids: CASSSPDRSYYGYTF.

J is TRBJ2-5 and V is TRBV10-3; D call uncertain. Germline V CDR1 and CDR2: ENHRY, SYGVKD. This CDR3 spans 14 amino acids. The V gene lost 0 bases and the J gene lost 2 bases, with 7 bases spanning the gap. CDR3 in DNA: TGTGCCATCAGTGAGTCGACCCCGCAAGAGACCCAGTACTTC. Amino acid sequence: CAISESTPQETQYF.

This clonotype occurred many times. The V call is TRBV6-6, the J call TRBJ2-3; D uncertain. V was clipped by 4 bases and J by 2 bases, with 7 bases between them. The CDR3 has 13 amino acids. The germline gives CDR1 MNHNY, CDR2 SVGAGI (reference sequence). CDR3 sequence reads: CASSSRNTDTQYF. The CDR3 nucleotides read TGTGCCAGCAGTTCTCGTAACACAGATACGCAGTATTTT.

The chain recombines TRBV28 with TRBJ2-1; D uncertain. Per the germline V gene, CDR1 is MDHEN and CDR2 is SYDVKM. The length of the CDR3 is 13 residues. Deletions cut 6 bases from V and 8 bases from J, with 14 bases between. CDR3 DNA: TGTGCCAGCAGACCGACTGGGTTGGATGAGCAGTTCTTC. Translated: CASRPTGLDEQFF.

This clonotype was observed many times. This chain connects TRBV4-2 to TRBJ1-3; 8 bases line up with TRBD1. In germline, CDR1 is LGHNA, CDR2 YNFKEQ. This CDR3 is 14 amino acids long. The V and J ends lost 4 bases and 4 bases, in that order; junction bases with no gene match: 3. CDR3 sequence: CASSPDREGNTIYF. The CDR3 DNA follows: TGTGCCAGCAGCCCGGACAGGGAGGGAAACACCATATATTTT.

This clonotype was seen ten or more times. This chain connects TRBV5-6 to TRBJ2-7; 9 bases match TRBD2. Losses at the gene ends were 4 bases for V and 4 bases for J; bases not matched to a gene: 6. Germline loops: CDR1 SGHDT, CDR2 YYEEEE. This CDR3 region has 14 residues. CDR3 coding DNA: TGTGCCAGCAGCCCTACTAGCGGGTTTTACGAGCAGTACTTC. Encoded protein: CASSPTSGFYEQYF.

This clonotype was observed at least ten times. The chain combines TRBV5-5 with TRBJ1-1; possibly TRBD1 for D (6 bases). The CDR3 spans 14 residues. V lost 4 bases and J 4 bases, leaving 14 bases between the germline ends. The germline gives CDR1 SGHKS, CDR2 YYEKEE (reference sequence). The CDR3 loop reads CASSLDGGRTEAFF. The CDR3 nucleotides read TGTGCCAGCAGCCTCGACGGGGGGCGCACTGAAGCTTTCTTT.

This clonotype was counted many times. The gene calls are TRBV29-1 and TRBJ2-5; possible D gene TRBD2, 5 bases. Trimming took off 4 bases at V and 5 bases at J, with 5 bases between the two ends. The CDR3 consists of 10 residues. In germline, CDR1 is SQVTM, CDR2 ANQGSEA. CDR3 coding DNA: TGCAGCGTTGGCGGGGAGACCCAGTACTTC. This sequence encodes CSVGGETQYF.

The V gene is TRBV18, the J gene TRBJ2-1; the D gene is possibly TRBD2 (6 bases). The CDR3 loop spans 17 amino acids. Germline CDR1 is KGHSH and CDR2 is LQKENI. V dropped 0 bases and J dropped 1 base, with 13 bases sitting between them. For the CDR3, the DNA is TGTGCCAGCTCACCACCCCCGGGAGCTCCTTCCTACAATGAGCAGTTCTTC. Translation: CASSPPPGAPSYNEQFF.

This clonotype was seen many times. The chain is built from TRBV12-3 or TRBV12-4 and TRBJ1-4; 9 bases match TRBD1. This CDR3 contains 15 residues. The V gene end was trimmed by 1 base and the J gene end by 8 bases; junction bases not matched to a gene: 5. The CDR3 here is CASSLEGQGDEKLFF. CDR3 sequence (DNA): TGTGCCAGCAGTTTAGAGGGACAGGGAGACGAAAAACTGTTTTTT.

This clonotype was detected only a few times. The rearrangement links TRBV4-3 to TRBJ2-6, with a weak D call TRBD1 (5 bases). The CDR3 is 19 residues long. Germline assignment: CDR1 LGHNA and CDR2 YSLEER. Deletions cut 1 base from V and 0 bases from J, with 16 bases between. CDR3 in amino acids: CASSQGAGRVGSGANVLTF. The CDR3 DNA reads TGCGCCAGCAGCCAAGGGGCTGGCAGGGTCGGCTCTGGGGCCAACGTCCTGACTTTC.

The J gene is TRBJ2-2, the V gene TRBV7-2; D unresolved. Per the germline V gene, CDR1 is SGHTA and CDR2 is FQGNSA. V gave up 5 bases and J gave up 4 bases, with 8 bases separating them. This CDR3 has 13 amino acids. CDR3 nucleotide sequence: TGTGCCAGCAGCCGACGAGTCACCGGGGAGCTGTTTTTT. Its translation: CASSRRVTGELFF.

The table lists this clonotype with a few counts. This rearrangement joins TRBV29-1 to TRBJ2-7, with 15 nucleotides matching TRBD2. The CDR3 covers 16 residues. The V segment lost 5 bases and the J segment 3 bases; nucleotides outside the gene matches: 8. The germline CDR1 and CDR2 sequences are SQVTM and ANQGSEA. The CDR3 loop reads CSVTGLAGGLLYEQYF. The CDR3 coding sequence is TGCAGCGTTACGGGACTAGCGGGGGGCCTCCTCTACGAGCAGTACTTC.

This clonotype was seen at least ten times. The rearrangement uses TRBV12-3 or TRBV12-4 and TRBJ1-1; the D gene is possibly TRBD1 (5 bases). The ends were cut back, 4 bases at V and 5 bases at J, with 14 bases in the middle. The CDR3 sequence is 14 residues long. The CDR3 nucleotides read TGTGCCAGCAGTTCGGACACTTCGGGGACTGAAGCTTTCTTT. It codes for CASSSDTSGTEAFF.

This clonotype was detected many times. This chain connects TRBV4-3 to TRBJ2-1; 11 bases map to TRBD1. Trimming removed 0 bases from V and 8 bases from J; junction bases left unmatched: 3. Looked up from germline, CDR1 is LGHNA and CDR2 is YSLEER. The CDR3 has 15 residues. The CDR3 coding sequence is TGCGCCAGCAGCCAAGAGTGGACAGGGGGCCATGAGCAGTTCTTC. Translation gives CASSQEWTGGHEQFF.

This clonotype was observed at least ten times. V gene TRBV20-1 combines with J gene TRBJ2-4; possible D gene TRBD2, 5 bases. The CDR3 totals 11 residues. In germline, CDR1 is DFQATT, CDR2 SNEGSKA (reference sequence). The ends were cut back, 1 base at V and 9 bases at J, with 7 bases in the middle. The DNA of the CDR3 is TGCAGTGCTAGAGCAGCGGCCATTCAGTACTTC. Translating it yields CSARAAAIQYF.

By its share, this clonotype is medium-sized (0.01 to 0.1%). V gene TRBV5-6 combines with J gene TRBJ2-7; D is unclear. Germline values: CDR1 SGHDT, CDR2 YYEEEE. The CDR3 has 13 amino acids. Between the trimmed V and J ends, which lost 2 bases and 4 bases, there was a span of 10 bases. The CDR3 spells CASSFGRQYEQYF. CDR3 DNA: TGTGCCAGCAGCTTTGGCAGGCAATACGAGCAGTACTTC.

This clonotype has ten or more counts. The rearrangement links TRBV5-1 to TRBJ1-4; a weak D match, TRBD1 (5 bases). Trimming took 7 bases from V and 0 from J, leaving 10 bases between them. CDR3 length: 14 amino acids. Germline V CDR1 and CDR2: SGHRS, YFSETQ. The CDR3 region has the DNA TGCGCCAGCGGGGGAGGAGCAACTAATGAAAAACTGTTTTTT. Its protein is CASGGGATNEKLFF.